The clone carrying this TCR beta chain was detected ten times or more. Trimming cost V 6 bases and J 2 bases, with 10 bases left between them. The CDR3 is 13 residues long. The CDR3 regions of TCR beta were amplified from RNA transcripts. The study used the HTBI primer set for a first-round RT-PCR of the TCR CDR3. TCRdb fed the multiplex PCR reads into MiXCR, producing one record per CDR3 protein. The table has 550,000 to 800,000 distinct CDR3 sequences, 17% seen once. This record comes from a study of T cells in Graves' hyperthyroidism and ophthalmopathy. PBMCs were derived from roughly 10 ml fresh peripheral blood.

This clonotype was sampled from a man in his fifties with Graves' hyperthyroidism. Sequencing used blood. The V and J genes are TRBV12-3 or TRBV12-4 and TRBJ1-2, with no clear D. The CDR3, as DNA: TGTGCCAGCAGGCGGGCGGTCAACTATGGCTACACCTTC. This translates into CASRRAVNYGYTF.